This TCR beta chain was identified during a study of blood T cells in healthy people across ages. Study-wide results and limits: TCR beta diversity tracked closely with naive T cell percentage. Across the age range, TCR beta diversity per million T cells fell in a roughly linear way.

The CDR3 consists of 15 residues. CDR1 is MNHEY, CDR2 SMNVEV, per germline (reference sequence). Trimming removed 0 bases from V and 3 bases from J; junction bases left unmatched: 1. This clonotype was seen once. Its antigen is not known. Next came a second PCR, run for roughly 6 to 11 cycles, which used a sample-barcoded 5' primer along with a J-beta primer mix. TCRdb called the 5' RACE reads again in MiXCR, with one record for every CDR3 protein. Among about 1.4 million distinct CDR3 sequences listed, approximately 60% were seen once. The chain is built from TRBV27 and TRBJ1-1; 10 bases are a match to TRBD1. This TCR was recovered from a man aged 18 to 29 in good health. The specimen was blood. The CDR3 reads CASSLSGTGDTEAFF. CDR3 DNA: TGTGCCAGCAGTTTATCCGGGACAGGGGACACTGAAGCTTTCTTT.